This TCR beta chain appears in the sequencing data of a study of cytomegalovirus exposure and HLA in healthy donors. The length of the CDR3 is 14 residues. The V gene lost 3 bases and the J gene lost 3 bases, with 11 bases spanning the gap. Germline lookup yields CDR1 LNHDA and CDR2 SQIVND (reference sequence). Primers included in the PCR were 60 Vbeta and 13 Jbeta primers. The table came from immunoSEQ multiplex PCR; TCRdb's copy has only in-frame clones and leaves some out. The sample has about 140,000 clones, roughly 74% seen once; the top ten hold approximately 2.5%. This sequence was found in a woman between 18 and 29 years old in good health and CMV-seropositive. This chain connects TRBV19 to TRBJ1-1; D is unresolved. Material: PBMCs. The CDR3 DNA reads as TGTGCCAGTAGTATCCGCGGGAAGTACACTGAAGCTTTCTTT. The encoded protein is CASSIRGKYTEAFF.